The T cell receptor beta chain under discussion was sequenced for a study of memory CD4+ T cells and cytomegalovirus serostatus. J lost 1 base, V lost 1 base, and 8 bases had no gene match. This CDR3 has 19 amino acids. Germline V gives CDR1 LGHNA, CDR2 YNFKEQ. Only in-frame clones appear in the TCRdb table, and some are missing; sequencing was by immunoSEQ multiplex PCR. The sample holds 45,000 to 70,000 clones, approximately 82% seen once. The sort gate was single viable CD3+CD4+CD8-CD45RO+ cells for memory CD4+ T cells. After thawing, CD4+ T cells were positively selected. For this clone: Its antigen is currently unknown.

General study points: Suggested: most of the CMV-linked TCR signature lies in CD4+ memory cells. CD4+ memory repertoires contained 67 of 164 reported CMV TCRbeta sequences.

This receptor was obtained from an adult in good health and CMV-seronegative. Some clones in this sample may be carry-over from other donors' samples. The gene calls are TRBV4-2 and TRBJ1-5; the match to TRBD1 covers 12 bases. Sequenced: memory CD4+ T cells from blood. This CDR3 reads CASSQGKGQGAQSNQPQHF. The CDR3 bases are TGTGCCAGCAGCCAAGGCAAGGGACAGGGGGCGCAGAGCAATCAGCCCCAGCATTTT.